These 23 T cell receptor beta chains came from one sample sequenced in a study of T cell responses to AZD1222 COVID-19 vaccine. Libraries were prepared by immunoSEQ multiplex PCR; TCRdb keeps only in-frame clonotypes and omits some of them. The data hold about 120,000 clones, with 75% to 95% observed a single time. Sample: peripheral blood, taken on day 0 of AZD1222 vaccination. The receptors were sampled from an adult in good health.

This clone was seen just once. V and J are TRBV27 and TRBJ2-7; no firm D call. The CDR3 contains 11 residues. V was trimmed by 8 bases and J by 3 bases, leaving 8 bases between them. From germline, CDR1 is MNHEY and CDR2 SMNVEV (reference sequence). In DNA form, the CDR3 reads TGTGCCAGCCGAAGGAACTACGAGCAGTACTTC. The encoded protein is CASRRNYEQYF.

The count of this clone is one. This chain joins TRBV7-9 and TRBJ1-2; weak D call: TRBD1 (6 bases). V lost 4 bases and J 0 bases, leaving 12 bases between the germline ends. Germline CDR1 is SEHNR and CDR2 is FQNEAQ (reference sequence). CDR3 size: 15 residues. The CDR3 region is CASSSPDSPNYGYTF. The CDR3 region has the DNA TGTGCCAGCAGCTCACCGGACAGCCCTAACTATGGCTACACCTTC.

The V and J genes are TRBV3-1 (or the pseudogene TRBV3-2) and TRBJ1-6; D perhaps matches TRBD1 (5 bases). This CDR3 is built from 15 residues. Trimming pared 4 bases from V and 6 bases from J, leaving 13 bases between. Germline V lookup: CDR1 LGHDT, CDR2 YNNKEL (reference sequence). CDR3 sequence reads: CASSPLGQGNSPLHF. Here the CDR3 DNA reads TGTGCCAGCAGCCCCCTAGGCCAGGGTAATTCACCCCTCCACTTT.

The chain couples TRBV10-3 to TRBJ1-2; D remains ambiguous. Germline CDR1 is ENHRY and CDR2 is SYGVKD. The CDR3 consists of 14 residues. The V gene lost 7 bases and the J gene lost 4 bases, with 16 bases spanning the gap. The CDR3 DNA is TGTGCCATCACCGCCTCGGCAGAGATCTATGGCTACACCTTC. This codes for CAITASAEIYGYTF.

This clone came up once. V and J are TRBV18 and TRBJ1-1; D is ambiguous. Deletions cut 2 bases from V and 8 bases from J, with 12 bases between. This CDR3 contains 13 residues. The germline V gene has CDR1 KGHSH and CDR2 LQKENI. In nucleotides, the CDR3 is TGTGCCAGCTCACCAATTGCGGCTCCAGAAGCTTTCTTT. It translates to CASSPIAAPEAFF. Combining the CDR3 with reference TRBV18 and TRBJ1-1 gives the whole variable domain NAGVMQNPRHLVRRRGQEARLRCSPMKGHSHVYWYRQLPEEGLKFMVYLQKENIIDESGMPKERFSAEFPKEGPSILRIQQVVRGDSAAYFCASSPIAAPEAFFGQGTRLTVV.

The rearrangement uses TRBV10-3 and TRBJ1-1, with D perhaps matching TRBD1 (5 bases). Trimming removed 7 bases at V and 0 bases at J, with 9 bases between. The CDR3 runs to 13 residues. The V gene's germline CDR1 is ENHRY and CDR2 SYGVKD. CDR3: CAIMGGMNTEAFF. CDR3 DNA: TGTGCCATCATGGGGGGAATGAACACTGAAGCTTTCTTT.

This clone was seen many times. The V and J genes are TRBV2 and TRBJ1-2, with D unresolved. V was cut by 6 bases and J by 4 bases, with 6 bases left in between. This CDR3 has 11 residues. Germline-derived CDR1 and CDR2 are SNHLY and FYNNEI. The CDR3 reads CASRKVYGYTF. CDR3 DNA sequence: TGTGCCAGCAGGAAAGTCTATGGCTACACCTTC.

The chain recombines TRBV5-6 with TRBJ2-7; possibly TRBD1 or TRBD2 for D (6 bases each). Per the germline V gene, CDR1 is SGHDT and CDR2 is YYEEEE. The ends were cut back, 0 bases at V and 7 bases at J, with 17 bases in the middle. CDR3 length: 15 amino acids. The CDR3 reads CASSLGLGGRLEQYF. In DNA, the CDR3 is TGTGCCAGCAGCTTGGGTTTGGGGGGCCGCCTTGAGCAGTACTTC.

V usage is TRBV20-1 and J usage is TRBJ2-7; possible D gene TRBD1, 6 bases. V dropped 3 bases and J dropped 0 bases, with 12 bases sitting between them. The CDR3 is 14 amino acids. CDR1 is DFQATT, CDR2 SNEGSKA, per germline (reference sequence). The CDR3 DNA sequence: TGCAGTGCTAGTCAGGGGCCCAGCTCCTACGAGCAGTACTTC. Residues: CSASQGPSSYEQYF.

The chain combines TRBV5-1 with TRBJ2-3, with a tentative D call TRBD1 (6 bases). V dropped 4 bases and J dropped 5 bases, with 8 bases sitting between them. The CDR3 extends over 12 amino acids. Germline assignment: CDR1 SGHRS and CDR2 YFSETQ. This chain's CDR3 is CASSVDRDTQYF. The CDR3 DNA sequence: TGCGCCAGCAGCGTGGACAGAGATACGCAGTATTTT.

V usage is TRBV6-6 and J usage is TRBJ2-1; possibly TRBD1 or TRBD2 for D (5 bases each). V lost 9 bases to trimming and J lost 8 bases, with 20 bases between them. The CDR3 covers 14 residues. The V gene's germline CDR1 is MNHNY and CDR2 SVGAGI (reference sequence). CDR3 residues: CASAGGGGRHEQFF. CDR3 DNA sequence: TGTGCCAGTGCCGGCGGTGGGGGACGCCATGAGCAGTTCTTC.

This chain joins TRBV5-5 and TRBJ1-4, with TRBD1 as a possible D gene (5 bases). Germline assignment: CDR1 SGHKS and CDR2 YYEKEE (reference sequence). This CDR3 contains 16 residues. V was shortened by 0 bases and J by 1 base, with 10 bases between the two germline ends. CDR3 residues: CASSLEAGGTNEKLFF. The CDR3 bases are TGTGCCAGCAGCTTGGAGGCTGGGGGAACTAATGAAAAACTGTTTTTT. The entire variable domain, with the rest obtained from reference TRBV5-5 and TRBJ1-4, is as follows: DAGVTQSPTHLIKTRGQQVTLRCSPISGHKSVSWYQQVLGQGPQFIFQYYEKEERGRGNFPDRFSARQFPNYSSELNVNALLLGDSALYLCASSLEAGGTNEKLFFGSGTQLSVL.

This sequence joins TRBV9 and TRBJ2-1; D may be TRBD2 (5 bases). V lost 3 bases, J lost 0 bases, and 10 bases lay in between. This CDR3 is built from 15 residues. In germline, CDR1 is SGDLS, CDR2 YYNGEE. The chain's CDR3 is CASSARTPSYNEQFF. Here the CDR3 DNA reads TGTGCCAGCAGCGCCCGGACTCCCTCCTACAATGAGCAGTTCTTC.

The gene calls are TRBV9 and TRBJ2-2, with no clear D. Deletions cut 4 bases from V and 3 bases from J, with 16 bases between. The germline V gene encodes CDR1 SGDLS and CDR2 YYNGEE. This CDR3 is 16 amino acids long. CDR3 loop: CASSPRSPRDTGELFF. DNA for the CDR3: TGTGCCAGCAGCCCCCGGTCCCCCCGGGACACCGGGGAGCTGTTTTTT.

This chain links TRBV7-2 with TRBJ2-2; TRBD2 agrees at 7 bases. V lost 5 bases, J lost 6 bases, and 12 bases stayed unmatched. The CDR3 loop spans 16 amino acids. The germline V gene has CDR1 SGHTA and CDR2 FQGNSA. DNA for the CDR3: TGTGCCAGCAGCCAGCAGGCTAGCGGAAGGTCCGGGGAGCTGTTTTTT. Translated, it gives CASSQQASGRSGELFF.

This chain connects TRBV9 to TRBJ2-5; 8 bases are a match to TRBD1. V was pared by 3 bases and J by 4 bases, with 8 bases of the junction left unmatched. This CDR3 is built from 15 residues. The germline V gene has CDR1 SGDLS and CDR2 YYNGEE. CDR3 loop: CASSGFGQGRETQYF. The CDR3 bases are TGTGCCAGCAGCGGATTTGGACAGGGCCGAGAGACCCAGTACTTC. The full variable domain, rest sourced from reference TRBV9 and TRBJ2-5, is DSGVTQTPKHLITATGQRVTLRCSPRSGDLSVYWYQQSLDQGLQFLIQYYNGEERAKGNILERFSAQQFPDLHSELNLSSLELGDSALYFCASSGFGQGRETQYFGPGTRLLVL.

The chain has TRBV18 and TRBJ1-6; D is undetermined. Trimming left V 6 bases short and J 6 bases short, with 15 bases between. This CDR3 has 15 amino acids. The germline CDR1 and CDR2 sequences are KGHSH and LQKENI. CDR3: CASSPAGEVNSPLHF. Written as DNA, the CDR3 is TGTGCCAGCTCTCCCGCTGGGGAAGTTAATTCACCCCTCCACTTT.

This chain uses TRBV5-1 with TRBJ2-1; 12 bases align to TRBD2. Germline CDR1 SGHRS, CDR2 YFSETQ. Trimming took 3 bases from V and 4 from J; bases not matched to a gene: 8. The length of the CDR3 is 17 residues. CDR3 in amino acids: CASSSLTSGRNYNEQFF. CDR3 coding DNA: TGCGCCAGCAGCTCTTTGACTAGCGGGAGAAATTACAATGAGCAGTTCTTC.

This chain connects TRBV19 to TRBJ2-1; D might be TRBD1 or TRBD2, each matching 6 bases. V was clipped by 10 bases and J by 4 bases, with 29 bases between them. CDR3 length: 18 residues. From germline, CDR1 is LNHDA and CDR2 SQIVND (reference sequence). In nucleotides, the CDR3 is TGTGCCACCACTAATCCCAGGGGACGGGGGTCCCTGTACAATGAGCAGTTCTTC. It specifies CATTNPRGRGSLYNEQFF.

This chain connects TRBV10-1 to TRBJ1-1; D perhaps matches TRBD1 (6 bases). The CDR3 sequence is 13 residues long. V was shortened by 4 bases and J by 0 bases, with 6 bases between the two germline ends. The V gene's germline CDR1 is WNHNN and CDR2 SYGVQD (reference sequence). The DNA for the CDR3 is TGCGCCAGCAGTGGACAGGTGAACACTGAAGCTTTCTTT. Amino acids: CASSGQVNTEAFF.

The V gene is TRBV14, the J gene TRBJ2-3; maybe TRBD2 (6 bases). V was pared by 3 bases and J by 0 bases, with 16 bases between. Per germline, CDR1 SGHDN and CDR2 FVKESK. The CDR3 is 17 residues long. DNA of the CDR3: TGTGCCAGCAGCCAGATCAGGGCGGGACCAAGCACAGATACGCAGTATTTT. Protein product: CASSQIRAGPSTDTQYF.

J is TRBJ1-5 and V is TRBV10-2, with D perhaps matching TRBD1 (6 bases). This CDR3 is built from 15 residues. Germline V gives CDR1 WSHSY, CDR2 SAAADI. Trimming stripped 3 bases from V and 1 base from J, with 10 bases between. The CDR3 bases are TGCGCCAGCAGTGACACGGGACAAAGCAATCAGCCCCAGCATTTT. It yields the protein CASSDTGQSNQPQHF.

The chain employs TRBV20-1 and TRBJ2-5; D gene uncertain. The V gene lost 7 bases and the J gene lost 2 bases, with 8 bases spanning the gap. The CDR3 is 11 residues long. Germline CDR1 reads DFQATT; CDR2 reads SNEGSKA (reference sequence). CDR3 residues: CSGNRQETQYF. The CDR3 DNA reads as TGCAGTGGGAACCGACAAGAGACCCAGTACTTC.